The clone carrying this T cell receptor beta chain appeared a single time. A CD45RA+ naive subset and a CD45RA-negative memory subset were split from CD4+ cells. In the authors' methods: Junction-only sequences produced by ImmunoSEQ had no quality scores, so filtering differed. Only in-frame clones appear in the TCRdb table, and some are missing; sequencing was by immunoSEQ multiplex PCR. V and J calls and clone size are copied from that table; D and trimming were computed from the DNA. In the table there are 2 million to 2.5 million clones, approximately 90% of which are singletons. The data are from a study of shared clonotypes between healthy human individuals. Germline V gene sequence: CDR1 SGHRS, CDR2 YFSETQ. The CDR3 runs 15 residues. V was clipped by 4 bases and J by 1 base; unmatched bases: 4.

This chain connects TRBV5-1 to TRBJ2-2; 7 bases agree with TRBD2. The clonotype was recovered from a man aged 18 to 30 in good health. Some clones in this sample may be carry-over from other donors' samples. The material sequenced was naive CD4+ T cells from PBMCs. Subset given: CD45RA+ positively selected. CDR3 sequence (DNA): TGCGCCAGCAGCGTACTAGCGAGGAACACCGGGGAGCTGTTTTTT. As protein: CASSVLARNTGELFF.